This T cell receptor (beta chain) emerged from a study of molecular identifiers for immune sequencing clone quantification. This clonotype was seen many times. TCRdb ran MiXCR on the PCR reads and lists one entry per CDR3 protein. The data contain about 97,000 distinct CDR3 sequences, more than 20% of them singletons. With 3 bases removed from V and 0 bases from J, the gap between germline ends came to 21 bases. CDR1 is SEHNR and CDR2 is FQNEAQ in the germline V gene (reference sequence). This CDR3 region has 18 residues. The clonotype was recovered from a human donor in good health. Some libraries in this study had Jurkat cell RNA spiked in. The chain combines TRBV7-9 with TRBJ2-7; weak D call: TRBD1 (6 bases). The sample taken for sequencing was naive CD8+ T cells from blood, with Jurkat cell RNA spiked in. The subset is: FACS-sorted CD8+CD4-CCR7+CD45RA+ naive T cells. In DNA form, the CDR3 reads TGTGCCAGCAGCTTCCCAGCCGGGACACCTTATCGCTCCTACGAGCAGTACTTC. Protein: CASSFPAGTPYRSYEQYF.